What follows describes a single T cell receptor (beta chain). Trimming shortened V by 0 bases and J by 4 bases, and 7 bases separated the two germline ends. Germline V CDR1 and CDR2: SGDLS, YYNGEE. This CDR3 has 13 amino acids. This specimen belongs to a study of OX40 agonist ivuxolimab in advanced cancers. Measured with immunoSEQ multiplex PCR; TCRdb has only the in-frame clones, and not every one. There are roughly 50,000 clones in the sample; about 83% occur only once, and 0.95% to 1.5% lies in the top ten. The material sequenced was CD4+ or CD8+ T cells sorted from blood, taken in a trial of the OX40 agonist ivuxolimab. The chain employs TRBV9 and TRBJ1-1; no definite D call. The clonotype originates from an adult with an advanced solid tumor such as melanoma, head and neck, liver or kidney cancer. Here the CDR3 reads CASSVDEITEAFF. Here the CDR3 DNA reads TGTGCCAGCAGCGTAGACGAGATCACTGAAGCTTTCTTT.